These T cell receptor beta chains were read from a single sample in a study of CD8 T cells in Susac syndrome. TCRdb fed the immunoSEQ multiplex PCR reads into MiXCR, producing one record per CDR3 protein. The table lists 100,000 to 150,000 distinct CDR3 sequences, approximately 96% of them singletons, with around 0.21% in the top ten. What was sequenced was CD8+ T cells from PBMCs. These receptor sequences come from a human donor with Susac syndrome. The CDR3 runs from the conserved cysteine through the conserved F or W. The order of the fields is CDR3 length, V gene, clone size, J gene, CDR3 protein. Only some rows state a clone size, as once, few, many or a class for expanded clones.

15	TRBV30	.	TRBJ2-7	CAWSAGTGILYEQYF
15	TRBV6-5	.	TRBJ2-3	CASSGRKLSTDTQYF
14	TRBV6-2/TRBV6-3	.	TRBJ1-1	CASSRMTNLNEAFF
15	TRBV20-1	.	TRBJ1-3	CSARGTGGGGNTIYF
13	TRBV20-1	.	TRBJ2-5	CSASAGLQETQYF
16	TRBV13	.	TRBJ2-2	CASSRRLAGEAGELFF
17	TRBV5-5	.	TRBJ1-5	CASSDLDQKGSNQPQHF
11	TRBV19	.	TRBJ2-7	CASSTNTEQYF
15	TRBV29-1	.	TRBJ2-1	CSVPLDRGPVNEQFF
13	TRBV27	.	TRBJ1-2	CASSLQGYDGYTF
13	TRBV6-4	.	TRBJ2-1	CASSAGTHNEQFF
14	TRBV2	.	TRBJ2-1	CASRHPGPVREQFF
14	TRBV20-1	.	TRBJ2-5	CSARARVLEETQYF
15	TRBV9	.	TRBJ2-1	CASSPRLATLDEQFF
15	TRBV4-3	.	TRBJ2-7	CASSQDRAVSYEQYF
17	TRBV9	.	TRBJ2-5	CASSAVGRGTSQETQYF
11	TRBV5-1	.	TRBJ2-2	CASSLNGELFF
15	TRBV20-1	.	TRBJ2-1	CSARNLADPYNEQFF
17	TRBV4-2	.	TRBJ2-7	CASSQGGLAGVDYEQYF
15	TRBV29-1	.	TRBJ2-7	CSVAGTSGSSYEQYF
13	TRBV29-1	.	TRBJ1-2	CSVVGGDNYGYTF
13	TRBV30	once	TRBJ1-1	CAWTRGLNTEAFF
15	TRBV11-2	.	TRBJ2-7	CASSLVGDTYYEQYF
19	TRBV7-9	.	TRBJ1-2	CASSFPGQGTPPRFYGYTF
12	TRBV12-3/TRBV12-4	.	TRBJ1-1	CASSFAGTEAFF
14	TRBV5-1	.	TRBJ2-1	CASSLGTGMNEQFF
13	TRBV24-1	.	TRBJ2-7	CATSAPAEDEQYF
13	TRBV12-3/TRBV12-4	.	TRBJ1-1	CASSLGGNPEAFF
15	TRBV20-1	.	TRBJ2-7	CSAREGLAGTYEQYF
15	TRBV7-4	.	TRBJ2-2	CASSPGTTNTGELFF
13	TRBV28	.	TRBJ2-5	CASSPMTWETQYF
13	TRBV20-1	.	TRBJ2-7	CSASDLSSYEQYF
15	TRBV12-3/TRBV12-4	.	TRBJ2-1	CASSLAGSWDNEQFF
16	TRBV7-9	.	TRBJ2-2	CASSPPLRRNTGELFF
15	TRBV7-9	.	TRBJ1-5	CASSLGQGVNQPQHF
13	TRBV9	.	TRBJ2-7	CASSGAYGDEQYF
15	TRBV6-1	few	TRBJ2-3	CASSPAGIPTDTQYF
16	TRBV7-9	.	TRBJ2-7	CASSLADSLSSYEQYF
19	TRBV11-2	.	TRBJ2-1	CASTPNPGGTRSSYNEQFF
13	TRBV30	.	TRBJ1-1	CACSGGVNTEAFF
12	TRBV20-1	once	TRBJ2-1	CSARGAHNEQFF
17	TRBV6-5	.	TRBJ2-7	CASSYDQEGTPYSEQYF
14	TRBV27	.	TRBJ2-5	CASSLGGPQETQYF
17	TRBV6-5	.	TRBJ2-3	CASSYSYDPLYRDTQYF
11	TRBV5-6	.	TRBJ2-5	CASRGGETQYF
22	TRBV4-1	.	TRBJ1-6	CASSQEAVFLKGPTGRLSPLHF
14	TRBV4-1	.	TRBJ1-1	CASSQDMGYTEAFF
15	TRBV9	.	TRBJ1-3	CASSAQQDSGNTIYF
14	TRBV4-1	few	TRBJ1-1	CASSQEPENTEAFF
14	TRBV9	.	TRBJ1-3	CASSSQGTGNTIYF
22	TRBV3-1	.	TRBJ2-6	CASSQKYYSAAVTDSGANVLTF
18	TRBV4-3	.	TRBJ2-6	CASSQDRSPSSGANVLTF
14	TRBV18	.	TRBJ2-7	CASSPIGQTYEQYF